This T cell receptor beta chain was identified during a study of T cell repertoires in cytomegalovirus infection. Study background: Public TCR beta signatures indicated both CMV infection and matching HLA type. General study results and limits: CMV-specific TCR beta clonotypes restricted by HLA-C dominated the ex vivo response. Identification of carriers of CMV plus the relevant HLA was performed using cumulative public TCR beta family frequency.

A few counts support this clonotype. Antigen: not known. Each CDR3 protein is one row after TCRdb ran MiXCR on the reads. The repertoire holds 500,000 or so distinct CDR3 sequences, with approximately 15% as singletons. This CDR3 has 12 residues. CDR1 and CDR2 from the germline V gene are DFQATT and SNEGSKA (reference sequence). Trimming cost V 1 base and J 7 bases, with 8 bases left between them. This chain connects TRBV20-1 to TRBJ2-1; D is uncertain. The sample was CD8+ T cells from PBMCs. This clonotype originated in a human donor in good health (CMV status not recorded). Some clones in this sample may be carry-over from other donors' samples. CDR3 sequence: CSARAFANEQFF. The CDR3 nucleotides read TGCAGTGCTAGAGCATTTGCGAATGAGCAGTTCTTC.